The rows below give T cell receptor beta chains drawn from one sample of a study of shared clonotypes between healthy human individuals. Sequenced by immunoSEQ multiplex PCR; TCRdb stores in-frame clones only, minus some. Of about 1.1 million clones in the sample, 70% to 80% were seen once. What was sequenced was memory CD4+ T cells from PBMCs. These receptor sequences come from a man aged 18 to 30 in good health. Some clones in this sample may be carry-over from other donors' samples. Each CDR3 is given with its conserved first and last residue. D genes are given only for firm matches. The size entry is marked missing in some rows and otherwise reads once, few, many or a size class.

cdr3_aa,cdr3_nt,cdr3_length,clone_size,v_call,j_call,d_call
CASSLGGTSGSGFGELFF,TGTGCCAGCAGCTTAGGAGGGACTAGCGGGAGCGGGTTCGGGGAGCTGTTTTTT,18,NA,TRBV7-2,TRBJ2-2,TRBD2
CASSYRQGNTDTQYF,TGTGCCAGCAGTTATCGCCAGGGGAACACAGATACGCAGTATTTT,15,NA,TRBV6-5,TRBJ2-3,NA
CASSRVQVAGATGELFF,TGTGCCAGCTCACGGGTCCAGGTAGCGGGAGCCACCGGGGAGCTGTTTTTT,17,NA,TRBV18,TRBJ2-2,TRBD2
CASTLFTGATMGNEQFF,TGTGCCAGCACCTTGTTTACAGGGGCTACTATGGGGAATGAGCAGTTCTTC,17,NA,TRBV5-6,TRBJ2-1,TRBD1
CASSPYMGTDTQYF,TGTGCCAGCAGTCCGTATATGGGCACAGATACGCAGTATTTT,14,once,TRBV6-1,TRBJ2-3,NA
CASGANIQYF,TGTGCCAGCGGGGCAAACATTCAGTACTTC,10,NA,TRBV6-6,TRBJ2-4,NA
CASSPGTGRNTIYF,TGTGCCAGCAGCCCTGGGACAGGGAGAAACACCATATATTTT,14,NA,TRBV11-2,TRBJ1-3,TRBD1
CASNEPGGSTNEKLFF,TGTGCCAGCAACGAGCCAGGGGGCTCAACTAATGAAAAACTGTTTTTT,16,NA,TRBV28,TRBJ1-4,TRBD1
CASSVDRSNTGELFF,TGTGCCAGCAGTGTTGACAGATCGAACACCGGGGAGCTGTTTTTT,15,NA,TRBV2,TRBJ2-2,NA
CASRPPLGYNEQFF,TGTGCCAGCAGGCCTCCACTCGGGTACAATGAGCAGTTCTTC,14,few,TRBV28,TRBJ2-1,NA
CASSKGGQGGSDEQFF,TGTGCCAGCAGCAAAGGGGGACAGGGCGGGAGTGATGAGCAGTTCTTC,16,NA,TRBV5-4,TRBJ2-1,TRBD1
CASSTHPFPSTGELFF,TGTGCCAGCAGCACTCACCCCTTCCCCAGCACCGGGGAGCTGTTTTTT,16,NA,TRBV11-2,TRBJ2-2,NA
CASSLRGLAGYEQYF,TGTGCCAGCAGCTTGAGAGGACTAGCGGGGTACGAGCAGTACTTC,15,NA,TRBV5-6,TRBJ2-7,TRBD2
CATSRGGTGGADTQYF,TGTGCCACCAGCAGAGGAGGGACAGGGGGGGCAGATACGCAGTATTTT,16,NA,TRBV15,TRBJ2-3,TRBD1
CASSQSGRTDTQYF,TGTGCCAGCAGCCAGAGCGGCCGCACAGATACGCAGTATTTT,14,few,TRBV4-2,TRBJ2-3,NA
CASSHLGQGIYQPQHF,TGCGCCAGCAGCCACCTAGGACAGGGAATTTATCAGCCCCAGCATTTT,16,NA,TRBV4-1,TRBJ1-5,TRBD1
CASSSTGEAGKLFF,TGTGCCAGCAGCTCCACTGGCGAAGCCGGAAAACTGTTTTTT,14,NA,TRBV7-9,TRBJ1-4,NA
CASSSGQGFYEQYF,TGTGCCAGCAGTTCGGGACAGGGATTCTACGAGCAGTACTTC,14,NA,TRBV6-6,TRBJ2-7,TRBD1
CASTPWGQVNTEAFF,TGTGCCAGCACCCCCTGGGGGCAGGTGAACACTGAAGCTTTCTTT,15,NA,TRBV6-1,TRBJ1-1,NA
CASTIGQGGYTF,TGTGCCAGCACCATCGGACAGGGTGGCTACACCTTC,12,NA,TRBV28,TRBJ1-2,TRBD1
CASSPGNTIYGYTF,TGTGCCAGTAGTCCAGGGAATACAATCTATGGCTACACCTTC,14,NA,TRBV19,TRBJ1-2,NA
CASTLKGLAGANEQFF,TGTGCCAGCACTCTCAAGGGACTAGCGGGAGCCAATGAGCAGTTCTTC,16,once,TRBV27,TRBJ2-1,TRBD2
CASSHGLAPSTDTQYF,TGTGCCAGCAGCCATGGACTAGCTCCGAGCACAGATACGCAGTATTTT,16,NA,TRBV4-2,TRBJ2-3,TRBD2
CASSDGQNYGYTF,TGCGCCAGCAGTGACGGGCAGAACTATGGCTACACCTTC,13,NA,TRBV10-1,TRBJ1-2,NA
CASSLRGSPTDTQYF,TGTGCCAGCAGTTTACGGGGGTCCCCCACAGATACGCAGTATTTT,15,NA,TRBV28,TRBJ2-3,NA
CASSLGVGGAGYEQYF,TGTGCCAGCAGCTTAGGTGTCGGGGGAGCGGGCTACGAGCAGTACTTC,16,NA,TRBV7-9,TRBJ2-7,NA